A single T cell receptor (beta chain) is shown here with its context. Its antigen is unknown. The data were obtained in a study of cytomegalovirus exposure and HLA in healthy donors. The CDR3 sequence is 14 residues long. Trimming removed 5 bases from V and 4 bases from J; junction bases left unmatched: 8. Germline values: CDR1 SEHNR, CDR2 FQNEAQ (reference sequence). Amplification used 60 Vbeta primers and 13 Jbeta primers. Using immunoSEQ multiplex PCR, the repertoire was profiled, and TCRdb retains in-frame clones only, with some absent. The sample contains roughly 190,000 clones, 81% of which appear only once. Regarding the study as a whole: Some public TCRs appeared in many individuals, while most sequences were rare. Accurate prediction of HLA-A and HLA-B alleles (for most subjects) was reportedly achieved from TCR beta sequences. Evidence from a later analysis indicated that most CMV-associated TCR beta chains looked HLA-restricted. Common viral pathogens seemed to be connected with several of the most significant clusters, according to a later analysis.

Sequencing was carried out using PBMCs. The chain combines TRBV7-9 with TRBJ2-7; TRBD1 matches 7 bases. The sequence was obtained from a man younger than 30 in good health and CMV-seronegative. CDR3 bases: TGTGCCAGCAGCAAACGGACAGGCGCTTACGAGCAGTACTTC. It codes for CASSKRTGAYEQYF.